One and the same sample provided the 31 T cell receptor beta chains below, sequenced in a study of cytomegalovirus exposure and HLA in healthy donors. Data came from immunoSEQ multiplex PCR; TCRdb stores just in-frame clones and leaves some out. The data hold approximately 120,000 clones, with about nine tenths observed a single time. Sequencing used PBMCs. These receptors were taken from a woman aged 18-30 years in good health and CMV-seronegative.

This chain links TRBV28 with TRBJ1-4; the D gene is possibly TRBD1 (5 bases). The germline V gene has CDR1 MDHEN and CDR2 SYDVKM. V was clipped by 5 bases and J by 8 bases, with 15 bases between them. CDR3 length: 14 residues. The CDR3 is CASSPQGTREKLFF. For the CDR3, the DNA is TGTGCCAGCAGTCCCCAGGGAACTCGCGAAAAACTGTTTTTT.

CDR3 region: CASSSTGESEQFF. In DNA, the CDR3 is TGTGCCAGCAGCTCAACAGGGGAGAGCGAGCAGTTCTTC. The rearrangement uses TRBV7-8 and TRBJ2-1; 7 nucleotides line up with TRBD1. CDR1 is SGHVS and CDR2 is FQNEAQ in the germline V gene. This CDR3 is 13 amino acids long. V shed 4 bases and J 10 bases; nucleotides not matched to a gene: 7. Supplemented by reference TRBV7-8 and TRBJ2-1, the full variable domain reads GAGVSQSPRYKVAKRGQDVALRCDPISGHVSLFWYQQALGQGPEFLTYFQNEAQLDKSGLPSDRFFAERPEGSVSTLKIQRTQQEDSAVYLCASSSTGESEQFFGPGTRLTVL.

The CDR3 coding sequence is TGTGCCAGCAGCCACCCTGGGCAGGGGGATGGCTACACCTTC. As protein: CASSHPGQGDGYTF. V gene TRBV5-4 combines with J gene TRBJ1-2; TRBD1 aligns across 7 bases. The CDR3 totals 14 residues. Germline V gene sequence: CDR1 SGHNT, CDR2 YYREEE (reference sequence). V was clipped by 4 bases and J by 6 bases; unmatched bases: 9.

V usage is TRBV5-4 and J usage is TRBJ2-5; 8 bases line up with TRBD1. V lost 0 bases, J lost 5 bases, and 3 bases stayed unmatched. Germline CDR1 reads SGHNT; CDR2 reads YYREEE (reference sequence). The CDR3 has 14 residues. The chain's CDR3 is CASSLGTGIETQYF. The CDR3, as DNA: TGTGCCAGCAGCTTGGGGACAGGGATTGAGACCCAGTACTTC.

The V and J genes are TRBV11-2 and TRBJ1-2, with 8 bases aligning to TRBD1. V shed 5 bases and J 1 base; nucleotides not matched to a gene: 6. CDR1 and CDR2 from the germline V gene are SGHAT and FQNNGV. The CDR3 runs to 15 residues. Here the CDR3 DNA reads TGTGCCAGCAGCCGCCAACAGGGGGGTAACTATGGCTACACCTTC. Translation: CASSRQQGGNYGYTF.

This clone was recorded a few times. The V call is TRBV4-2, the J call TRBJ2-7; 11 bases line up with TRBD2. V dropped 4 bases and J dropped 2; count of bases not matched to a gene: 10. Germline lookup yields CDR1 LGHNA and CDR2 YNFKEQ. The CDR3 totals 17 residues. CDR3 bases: TGTGCCAGCAGCCGAGCACCCGGGACTAGCGGCACCTACGAGCAGTACTTC. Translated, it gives CASSRAPGTSGTYEQYF.

The CDR3 DNA follows: TGTGCCAGCAGCCGGGGTGGTTTAGCGGCTTTCTTT. This codes for CASSRGGLAAFF. The chain uses TRBV7-2 and TRBJ1-1, with D unclear. CDR3 size: 12 residues. Germline assignment: CDR1 SGHTA and CDR2 FQGNSA. V gave up 5 bases and J gave up 11 bases, with 15 bases separating them.

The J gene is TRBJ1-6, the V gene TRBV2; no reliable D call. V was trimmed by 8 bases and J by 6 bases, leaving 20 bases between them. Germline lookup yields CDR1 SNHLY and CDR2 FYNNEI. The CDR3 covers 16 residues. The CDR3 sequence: CASGERVVTSNSPLHF. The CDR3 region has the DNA TGTGCCAGCGGAGAAAGAGTGGTAACTAGTAATTCACCCCTCCACTTT. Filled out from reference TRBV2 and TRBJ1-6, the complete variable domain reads EPEVTQTPSHQVTQMGQEVILRCVPISNHLYFYWYRQILGQKVEFLVSFYNNEISEKSEIFDDQFSVERPDGSNFTLKIRSTKLEDSAMYFCASGERVVTSNSPLHFGNGTRLTVT.

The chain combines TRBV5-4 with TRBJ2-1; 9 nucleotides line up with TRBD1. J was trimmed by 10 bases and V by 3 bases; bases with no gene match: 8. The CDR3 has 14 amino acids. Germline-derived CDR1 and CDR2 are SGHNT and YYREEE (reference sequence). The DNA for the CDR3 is TGTGCCAGCAGCTCCCACAGGGGGCAGGGCGAGCAGTTCTTC. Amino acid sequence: CASSSHRGQGEQFF.

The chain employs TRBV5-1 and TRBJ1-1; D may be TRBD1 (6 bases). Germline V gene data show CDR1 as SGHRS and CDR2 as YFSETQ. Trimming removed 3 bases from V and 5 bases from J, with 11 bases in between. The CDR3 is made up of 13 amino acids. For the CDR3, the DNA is TGCGCCAGCAGCTCCCAGGGGAGTACTGAAGCTTTCTTT. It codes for CASSSQGSTEAFF.

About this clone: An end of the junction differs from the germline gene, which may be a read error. The CDR3 spells CASSSNSDNEQFF. The CDR3 DNA follows: TGTGCCAGCAGCTCGAACTCCGACAATGAGCAGTTCTTC. This sequence joins TRBV11-3 and TRBJ2-1; D is undetermined. Per the germline V gene, CDR1 is SGHNT and CDR2 is YENEEA. The CDR3 length is 13 residues. Full variable domain (remainder filled in from reference TRBV11-3 and TRBJ2-1): EAGVVQSPRYKIIEKKQPVAFWCNPISGHNTLYWYLQNLGQGPELLIRYENEEAVDDSQLPKDRFSAERLKGVDSTLKIQPAELGDSAVYLCASSSNSDNEQFFGPGTRLTVL.

The CDR3 sequence: CASSPTGTSDYEQYF. For the CDR3, the DNA is TGTGCCAGCAGCCCTACCGGGACATCCGACTACGAGCAGTACTTC. The chain uses TRBV7-2 and TRBJ2-7; D is possibly TRBD1 (6 bases). This CDR3 contains 15 residues. The germline V gene has CDR1 SGHTA and CDR2 FQGNSA. The ends were cut back, 5 bases at V and 3 bases at J, with 17 bases in the middle.

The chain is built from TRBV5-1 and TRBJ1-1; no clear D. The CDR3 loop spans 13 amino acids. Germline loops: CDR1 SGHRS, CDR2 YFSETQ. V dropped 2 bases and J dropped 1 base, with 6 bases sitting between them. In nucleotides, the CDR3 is TGCGCCAGCAGCTTTACACGGAACACTGAAGCTTTCTTT. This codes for CASSFTRNTEAFF.

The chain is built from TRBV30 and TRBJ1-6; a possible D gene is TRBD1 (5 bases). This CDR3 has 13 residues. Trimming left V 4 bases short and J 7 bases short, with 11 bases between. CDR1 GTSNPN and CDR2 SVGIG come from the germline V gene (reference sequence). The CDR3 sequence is CAWTLGGNSPLHF. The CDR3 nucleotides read TGTGCCTGGACCTTGGGGGGAAATTCACCCCTCCACTTT.

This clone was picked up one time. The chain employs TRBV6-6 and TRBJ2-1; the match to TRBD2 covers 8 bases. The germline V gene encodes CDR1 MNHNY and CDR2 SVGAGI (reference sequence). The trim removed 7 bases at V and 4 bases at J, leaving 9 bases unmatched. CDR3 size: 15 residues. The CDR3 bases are TGTGCCAGCATCCCACGGGAGGGACCTTACAATGAGCAGTTCTTC. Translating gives CASIPREGPYNEQFF.

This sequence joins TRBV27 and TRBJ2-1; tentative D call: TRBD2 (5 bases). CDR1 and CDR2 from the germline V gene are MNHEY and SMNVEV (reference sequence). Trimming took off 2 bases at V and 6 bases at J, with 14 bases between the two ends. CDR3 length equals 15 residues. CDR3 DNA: TGTGCCAGCAGTTTAGCGACTGGAGGTGTCAATGAGCAGTTCTTC. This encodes CASSLATGGVNEQFF.

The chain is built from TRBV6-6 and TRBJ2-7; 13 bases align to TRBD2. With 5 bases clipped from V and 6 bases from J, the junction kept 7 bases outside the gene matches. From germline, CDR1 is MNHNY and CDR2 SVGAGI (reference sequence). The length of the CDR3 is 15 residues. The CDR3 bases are TGTGCCAGCAGTCTTTTGACTAGCGGGAGGCGCGAGCAGTACTTC. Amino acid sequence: CASSLLTSGRREQYF.

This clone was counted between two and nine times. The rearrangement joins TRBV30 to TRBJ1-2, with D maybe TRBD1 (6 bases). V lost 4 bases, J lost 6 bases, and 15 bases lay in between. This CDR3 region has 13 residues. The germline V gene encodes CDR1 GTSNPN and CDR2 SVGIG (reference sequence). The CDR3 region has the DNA TGTGCCTGGAACCCAGGGGCGGGGGATGGCTACACCTTC. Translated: CAWNPGAGDGYTF.

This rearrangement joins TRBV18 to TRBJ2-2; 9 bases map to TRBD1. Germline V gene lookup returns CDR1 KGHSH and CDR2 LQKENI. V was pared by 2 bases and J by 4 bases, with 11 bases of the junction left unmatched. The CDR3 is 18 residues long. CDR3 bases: TGTGCCAGCTCACCAGACAGCTTGACAGGGGGTGCCACCGGGGAGCTGTTTTTT. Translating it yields CASSPDSLTGGATGELFF.

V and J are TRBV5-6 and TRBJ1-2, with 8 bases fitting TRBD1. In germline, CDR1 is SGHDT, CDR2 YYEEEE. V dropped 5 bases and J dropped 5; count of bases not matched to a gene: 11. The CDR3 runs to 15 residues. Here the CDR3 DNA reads TGTGCCAGCAGGGACAGGGATCTCGAAGGGTATGGCTACACCTTC. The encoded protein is CASRDRDLEGYGYTF. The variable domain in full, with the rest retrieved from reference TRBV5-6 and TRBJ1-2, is DAGVTQSPTHLIKTRGQQVTLRCSPKSGHDTVSWYQQALGQGPQFIFQYYEEEERQRGNFPDRFSGHQFPNYSSELNVNALLLGDSALYLCASRDRDLEGYGYTFGSGTRLTVV.

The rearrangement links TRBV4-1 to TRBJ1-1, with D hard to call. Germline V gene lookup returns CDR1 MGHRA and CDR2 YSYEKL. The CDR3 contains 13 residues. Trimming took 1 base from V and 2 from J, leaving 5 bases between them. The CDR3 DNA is TGCGCCAGCAGCCAAGTCCATAACACTGAAGCTTTCTTT. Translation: CASSQVHNTEAFF.

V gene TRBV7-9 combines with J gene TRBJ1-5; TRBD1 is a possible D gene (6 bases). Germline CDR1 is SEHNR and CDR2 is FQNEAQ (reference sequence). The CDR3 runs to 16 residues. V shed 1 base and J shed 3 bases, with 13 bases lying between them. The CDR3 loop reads CASSLGGPGDNQPQHF. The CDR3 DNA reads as TGTGCCAGCAGCTTAGGCGGTCCAGGGGACAATCAGCCCCAGCATTTT.

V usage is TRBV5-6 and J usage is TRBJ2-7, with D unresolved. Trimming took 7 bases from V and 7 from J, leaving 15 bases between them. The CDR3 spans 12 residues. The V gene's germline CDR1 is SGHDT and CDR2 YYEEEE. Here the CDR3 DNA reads TGTGCCAGCCGCCGGCGGTTAGGAGAGCAGTACTTC. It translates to CASRRRLGEQYF.

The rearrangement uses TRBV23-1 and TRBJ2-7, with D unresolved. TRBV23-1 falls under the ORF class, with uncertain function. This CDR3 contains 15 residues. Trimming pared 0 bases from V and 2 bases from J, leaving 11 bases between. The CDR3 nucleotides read TGCGCCAGCAGTCAATCATGTGCGGAAGCCTACGAGCAGTACTTC. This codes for CASSQSCAEAYEQYF.

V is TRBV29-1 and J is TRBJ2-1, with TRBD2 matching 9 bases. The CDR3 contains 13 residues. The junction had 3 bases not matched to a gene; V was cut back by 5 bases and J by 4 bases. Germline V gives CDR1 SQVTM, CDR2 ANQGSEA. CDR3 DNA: TGCAGCGTTAAGACTAGCGGATACAATGAGCAGTTCTTC. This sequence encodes CSVKTSGYNEQFF.

In DNA, the CDR3 is TGTGCCAGCAGCGCCTCGGGACACCCTCCCTACGAGCAGTACTTC. Translated: CASSASGHPPYEQYF. The chain couples TRBV7-2 to TRBJ2-7; perhaps TRBD1 as D (6 bases). Germline CDR1 and CDR2: SGHTA and FQGNSA. The CDR3 runs 15 residues. The V gene lost 5 bases and the J gene lost 2 bases, with 16 bases spanning the gap.

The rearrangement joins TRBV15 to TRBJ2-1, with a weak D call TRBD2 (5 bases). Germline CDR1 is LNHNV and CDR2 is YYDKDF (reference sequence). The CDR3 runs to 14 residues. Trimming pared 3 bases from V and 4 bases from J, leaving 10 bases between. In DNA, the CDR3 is TGTGCCACCAGCAGGGACTCGGAATACAATGAGCAGTTCTTC. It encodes CATSRDSEYNEQFF. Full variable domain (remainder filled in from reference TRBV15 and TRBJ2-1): DAMVIQNPRYQVTQFGKPVTLSCSQTLNHNVMYWYQQKSSQAPKLLFHYYDKDFNNEADTPDNFQSRRPNTSFCFLDIRSPGLGDTAMYLCATSRDSEYNEQFFGPGTRLTVL.

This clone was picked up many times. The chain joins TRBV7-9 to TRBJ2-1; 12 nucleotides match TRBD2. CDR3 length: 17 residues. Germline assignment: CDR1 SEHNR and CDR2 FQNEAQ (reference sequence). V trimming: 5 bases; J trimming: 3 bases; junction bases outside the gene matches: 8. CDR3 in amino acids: CASSPSRLAGVYNEQFF. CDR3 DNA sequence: TGTGCCAGCAGCCCCTCTCGACTAGCGGGGGTCTACAATGAGCAGTTCTTC. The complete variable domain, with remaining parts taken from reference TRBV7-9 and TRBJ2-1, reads DTGVSQNPRHKITKRGQNVTFRCDPISEHNRLYWYRQTLGQGPEFLTYFQNEAQLEKSRLLSDRFSAERPKGSFSTLEIQRTEQGDSAMYLCASSPSRLAGVYNEQFFGPGTRLTVL.

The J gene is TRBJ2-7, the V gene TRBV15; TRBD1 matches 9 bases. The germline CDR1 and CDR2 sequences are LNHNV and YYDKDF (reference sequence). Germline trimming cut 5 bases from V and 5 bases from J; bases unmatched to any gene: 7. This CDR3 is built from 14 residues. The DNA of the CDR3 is TGTGCCACCAGCTTCGGGACAGGGATCCACGAGCAGTACTTC. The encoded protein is CATSFGTGIHEQYF.

CDR3 amino acids: CASSIPRGQSEKLFF. CDR3 DNA sequence: TGTGCCAGTAGTATCCCGCGAGGGCAGTCCGAAAAACTGTTTTTT. The chain recombines TRBV19 with TRBJ1-4; no firm D call. The CDR3 covers 15 residues. Trimming took off 3 bases at V and 8 bases at J, with 16 bases between the two ends. CDR1 and CDR2 (germline): LNHDA, SQIVND (reference sequence).

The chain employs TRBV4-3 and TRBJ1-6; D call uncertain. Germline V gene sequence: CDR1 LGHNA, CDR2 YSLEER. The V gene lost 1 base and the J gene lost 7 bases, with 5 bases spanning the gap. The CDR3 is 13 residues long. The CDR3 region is CASSQGQNSPLHF. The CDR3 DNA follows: TGCGCCAGCAGCCAAGGGCAGAATTCACCCCTCCACTTT.